This T cell receptor (beta chain) was obtained from a study of T cell responses to AZD1222 COVID-19 vaccine. Profiled with immunoSEQ multiplex PCR; TCRdb holds only in-frame clones, not every one. The table has about 140,000 clones, around 90% seen once; the top ten hold around 1.5%. Only a few counts were recorded for this clone. What it binds is not known. Study-wide results and limits: The number of AZD1222 recipients seropositive at baseline was only six.

The sample was peripheral blood, taken 28 days after the second AZD1222 dose. The sequence was collected from an adult who received the AZD1222 COVID-19 vaccine.

The CDR3: CASSKAGIGYEQYF. The CDR3 DNA sequence: TGTGCCAGCAGTAAGGCCGGGATCGGCTACGAGCAGTACTTC. This chain links TRBV28 with TRBJ2-7, with TRBD2 as a possible D gene (5 bases). Germline CDR1 MDHEN, CDR2 SYDVKM. Trimming took 5 bases from V and 3 from J, leaving 14 bases between them. CDR3 length: 14 amino acids.